The entry that follows covers one T cell receptor beta chain sequence. Its matching antigen is unknown. Only in-frame clones appear in the TCRdb table, and some are missing; sequencing was by immunoSEQ multiplex PCR. The sample lists around 480 clones, around four fifths occurring once. Each patient's primary melanoma had been removed surgically, with risk of metastatic recurrence. This sample is drawn from a study of primary melanoma T cells and metastatic recurrence. Study context: Tumors were T2–T4 primary melanomas thicker than 1 mm.

Findings and limits, study-wide: The authors suggested a successful antitumor T-cell response can exist in primary melanoma. Adding T-cell fraction to thickness reportedly best improved survival prediction.

Deletions cut 5 bases from V and 1 base from J, with 14 bases between. The CDR3 is 15 amino acids. Germline V lookup: CDR1 SGDLS, CDR2 YYNGEE. Material for sequencing was melanoma tumor tissue. The source of this sequence is a human donor with melanoma. The V and J genes are TRBV9 and TRBJ2-3; a possible D gene is TRBD1 (6 bases). This CDR3 reads CASSDQGWRTDTQYF. CDR3 nucleotides: TGTGCCAGCAGTGATCAGGGGTGGCGCACAGATACGCAGTATTTT. Using reference TRBV9 and TRBJ2-3 for the parts outside the CDR3, the full variable domain is DSGVTQTPKHLITATGQRVTLRCSPRSGDLSVYWYQQSLDQGLQFLIQYYNGEERAKGNILERFSAQQFPDLHSELNLSSLELGDSALYFCASSDQGWRTDTQYFGPGTRLTVL.